These 14 T cell receptor beta chains were all obtained from the same sample, sequenced in a study of T and B cells in COVID-19 patients. From blood, about 250-500 ng of genomic DNA served as TRB template. Multiplex PCR with BIOMED2 TRB-A/B primer pools amplified TRB rearrangements. MiXCR, applied by TCRdb to the multiplex PCR reads, yields one record per CDR3 protein. The sample lists around 8,200 distinct CDR3 sequences, approximately 26% occurring once. The specimen sequenced was blood. These receptors all come from a human donor with active COVID-19.

V gene TRBV12-3 or TRBV12-4 combines with J gene TRBJ2-6; 9 bases map to TRBD1. The CDR3 contains 18 residues. V shed 7 bases, J shed 1 base, and the junction held 11 bases outside the gene matches. This CDR3 reads CASNKGTGSFSGANVLTF. CDR3 bases: TGTGCCAGCAACAAAGGGACAGGGTCGTTTTCTGGGGCCAACGTCCTGACTTTC.

V gene TRBV6-2 or TRBV6-3 combines with J gene TRBJ1-2; 8 bases are shared with TRBD1. Germline trimming cut 2 bases from V and 6 bases from J; bases unmatched to any gene: 5. The CDR3 consists of 14 residues. Germline CDR1 and CDR2: MNHEY and SVGEGT. CDR3 amino acids: CASSYGRTGNGYTF. The DNA of the CDR3 is TGTGCCAGCAGTTACGGGAGGACAGGGAATGGCTACACCTTC.

Details on this clonotype: A much larger clone is a single base away; this may be a read error. This chain links TRBV27 with TRBJ2-1; the D is unclear. The length of the CDR3 is 12 residues. Germline V gives CDR1 MNHEY, CDR2 SMNVEV (reference sequence). CDR3 sequence (DNA): TGTGCCGGCAGTCGGCACGGAGCTGGCGAGTTCTTC. Encoded protein: CAGSRHGAGEFF.

This clonotype is classed as medium-sized (0.01 to 0.1%). The chain has TRBV6-5 and TRBJ2-1; 13 nucleotides agree with TRBD2. The CDR3 runs 18 residues. Germline V lookup: CDR1 MNHEY, CDR2 SVGAGI. The trim removed 0 bases at V and 7 bases at J, leaving 9 bases unmatched. CDR3 in amino acids: CASSYSSPLAGGQNEQFF. CDR3 DNA: TGTGCCAGCAGTTACTCATCCCCACTAGCGGGAGGGCAAAATGAGCAGTTCTTC.

This clonotype is labeled medium-sized (0.01 to 0.1%). The genes are TRBV19 and TRBJ1-1; 8 nucleotides agree with TRBD1. This CDR3 spans 12 amino acids. Per germline, CDR1 LNHDA and CDR2 SQIVND (reference sequence). After removal of 7 bases from V and 4 bases from J, the junction contained 2 bases not matched to a gene. CDR3 in DNA: TGTGCCAGTAATGACAGGGGCACTGAAGCTTTCTTT. It yields the protein CASNDRGTEAFF.

This clonotype is labeled medium-sized. J is TRBJ2-7 and V is TRBV27; D may be TRBD1 (6 bases). Trimming pared 6 bases from V and 4 bases from J, leaving 16 bases between. CDR3 size: 14 residues. The germline V gene has CDR1 MNHEY and CDR2 SMNVEV (reference sequence). CDR3: CASSLRGQKYEQYF. Here the CDR3 DNA reads TGTGCCAGCAGCCTCCGAGGACAGAAATACGAGCAGTACTTC.

This clonotype has a handful of counts. The gene calls are TRBV27 and TRBJ2-7; 8 nucleotides match TRBD2. Germline V gene data show CDR1 as MNHEY and CDR2 as SMNVEV (reference sequence). Germline trimming cut 5 bases from V and 2 bases from J; bases unmatched to any gene: 8. The CDR3 is made up of 15 amino acids. Here the CDR3 reads CASSGPREGAYEQYF. For the CDR3, the DNA is TGTGCCAGCAGTGGCCCCCGGGAGGGTGCCTACGAGCAGTACTTC.

The table lists this clonotype with a few counts. The chain links TRBV5-1 to TRBJ2-7, with D hard to call. Per germline, CDR1 SGHRS and CDR2 YFSETQ. V was pared by 2 bases and J by 0 bases, with 12 bases between. The CDR3 is 15 residues long. CDR3 amino acids: CASSLLDTTSYEQYF. The CDR3 DNA follows: TGCGCCAGCAGCTTATTAGACACAACCTCCTACGAGCAGTACTTC.

This rearrangement joins TRBV20-1 to TRBJ2-7; D is undetermined. The CDR3 covers 14 residues. Germline CDR1 reads DFQATT; CDR2 reads SNEGSKA (reference sequence). V was trimmed by 0 bases and J by 2 bases, leaving 11 bases between them. CDR3 DNA sequence: TGCAGTGCTAGAGATCCAGCCTGGACCTACGAGCAGTACTTC. It translates to CSARDPAWTYEQYF.

This clonotype was counted between two and nine times. The rearrangement joins TRBV6-5 to TRBJ1-2; D is uncertain. V lost 2 bases to trimming and J lost 7 bases, with 11 bases between them. Germline CDR1 MNHEY, CDR2 SVGAGI. This CDR3 is built from 13 residues. The CDR3 nucleotides are TGTGCCAGCAGTTACGCTGGAGCGGGTGGCTACACCTTC. Translating it yields CASSYAGAGGYTF.

In its sample, this clonotype is medium-sized. The rearrangement joins TRBV6-5 to TRBJ2-5; 9 bases fit TRBD1. J lost 3 bases, V lost 5 bases, and 10 bases had no gene match. The CDR3 runs to 16 residues. Looked up from germline, CDR1 is MNHEY and CDR2 is SVGAGI. For the CDR3, the DNA is TGTGCCAGCAGTCACGTCCCGGGACAGGGAGAAGAGACCCAGTACTTC. Translating it yields CASSHVPGQGEETQYF.

J is TRBJ1-1 and V is TRBV29-1, with unresolved D. Germline V gene sequence: CDR1 SQVTM, CDR2 ANQGSEA. The CDR3 contains 13 residues. V was trimmed by 7 bases and J by 0 bases, leaving 12 bases between them. The CDR3 reads CSARRSMNTEAFF. For the CDR3, the DNA is TGCAGCGCCCGACGGAGCATGAACACTGAAGCTTTCTTT. Filled out from reference TRBV29-1 and TRBJ1-1, the complete variable domain reads SAVISQKPSRDICQRGTSLTIQCQVDSQVTMMFWYRQQPGQSLTLIATANQGSEATYESGFVIDKFPISRPNLTFSTLTVSNMSPEDSSIYLCSARRSMNTEAFFGQGTRLTVV.

The chain links TRBV20-1 to TRBJ1-2; D might be TRBD1 (5 bases). Looked up from germline, CDR1 is DFQATT and CDR2 is SNEGSKA (reference sequence). V lost 6 bases, J lost 0 bases, and 11 bases lay in between. The CDR3 contains 13 residues. As DNA, the CDR3 is TGCAGTGCCTGGGACTCTACTAACTATGGCTACACCTTC. Amino acids: CSAWDSTNYGYTF.

Points on this clonotype: One end of the junction is discordant with germline, which a read error may explain. V and J are TRBV6-5 and TRBJ2-4; 7 bases match TRBD1. The V gene's germline CDR1 is MNHEY and CDR2 SVGAGI. There are 11 residues in the CDR3. In nucleotides, the CDR3 is TGTGCCAGCAGTGTTACAGGGGAAGGAATCTTC. Protein product: CASSVTGEGIF.